Shown below are 30 T cell receptor beta chains from a single sample sequenced in a study of post-analysis software for immune sequencing data. Broader study findings: Included in a set of four or five TRBV segments more frequent in patients than controls were TRBV5-6, TRBV5-1 and TRBV20-1.

These receptors have no identified antigens. Unique-molecular-identifier-tagged TCR beta cDNA libraries were used. Each CDR3 protein gets one entry after TCRdb re-called the PCR reads with MiXCR. This sample has over 250,000 distinct CDR3 sequences, with 36% found just once. The sample taken for sequencing was blood. These receptors all stem from a girl aged 5 to 17 with multiple sclerosis.

The rearrangement joins TRBV21-1 to TRBJ1-6. TRBV21-1 is designated a pseudogene. This CDR3 spans 18 amino acids. The CDR3 loop reads CASSHVGGLRLYNSPLHF. The CDR3 DNA reads as TGTGCCAGCAGCCATGTCGGGGGACTCAGACTTTATAATTCACCCCTCCACTTT.

Regarding this clonotype: This could be a read error, since a much larger clone is one nucleotide away. The chain joins TRBV28 to TRBJ2-1; D uncertain. There are 15 residues in the CDR3. Germline V CDR1 and CDR2: MDHEN, SYDVKM. CDR3 region: CACSLTGPSYNEQFF. Written as DNA, the CDR3 is TGTGCCTGCAGTTTAACCGGGCCCTCCTACAATGAGCAGTTCTTC.

The CDR3 region has the DNA TGTGCCAGCAGCCAAGCCCAACTAGCGGGGGGCCCCTTCAGCTCCTACAATGAGCAGTTCTTC. Its translation is CASSQAQLAGGPFSSYNEQFF. The V and J genes are TRBV3-1 and TRBJ2-1, with 12 bases aligning to TRBD2. J gave up 0 bases and V 1 base, and 13 bases lay outside the gene matches. This CDR3 comprises 21 residues. Germline V CDR1 and CDR2: LGHDT, YNNKEL (reference sequence).

The chain couples TRBV11-2 to TRBJ2-3, with D possibly TRBD1 on 6 matching bases. Per the germline V gene, CDR1 is SGHAT and CDR2 is FQNNGV. With 3 bases removed from V and 4 bases from J, the gap between germline ends came to 14 bases. The CDR3 consists of 15 residues. As DNA, the CDR3 is TGTGCCAGCAGCTTGGCCAGGGGCCCCTCAGATACGCAGTATTTT. This gives the protein CASSLARGPSDTQYF. Full variable domain (outside the CDR3, taken from reference TRBV11-2 and TRBJ2-3): EAGVAQSPRYKIIEKRQSVAFWCNPISGHATLYWYQQILGQGPKLLIQFQNNGVVDDSQLPKDRFSAERLKGVDSTLKIQPAKLEDSAVYLCASSLARGPSDTQYFGPGTRLTVL.

Ten or more counts support this clonotype. The chain combines TRBV15 with TRBJ2-7, with D possibly being TRBD1 (6 bases). CDR1 LNHNV and CDR2 YYDKDF come from the germline V gene (reference sequence). The CDR3 is 13 residues long. V was trimmed by 0 bases and J by 4 bases, leaving 7 bases between them. The CDR3 sequence: CATSRDRGYEQYF. The CDR3 nucleotides read TGTGCCACCAGCAGAGATAGGGGGTACGAGCAGTACTTC.

Notes on this clonotype: The germline gene is not matched at one end of the junction; a read error may be the cause. The chain links TRBV4-1 to TRBJ1-4; D is perhaps TRBD1 (5 bases). The CDR3 sequence is 14 residues long. Germline V gene sequence: CDR1 MGHRA, CDR2 YSYEKL. The CDR3 sequence is CASSQEGANEELFF. Written as DNA, the CDR3 is TGCGCCAGCAGCCAAGAAGGGGCGAATGAAGAACTGTTTTTT.

CDR3 coding DNA: TGCGCCAGCAGCTTGGCCGAAGGGTCACCCCTCCACTTT. Protein sequence: CASSLAEGSPLHF. This chain links TRBV5-1 with TRBJ1-6; D is unresolved. Germline CDR1 reads SGHRS; CDR2 reads YFSETQ. Trimming shortened V by 0 bases and J by 10 bases, and 8 bases separated the two germline ends. The CDR3 is made up of 13 amino acids. Variable domain in full (rest from reference TRBV5-1 and TRBJ1-6): KAGVTQTPRYLIKTRGQQVTLSCSPISGHRSVSWYQQTPGQGLQFLFEYFSETQRNKGNFPGRFSGRQFSNSRSEMNVSTLELGDSALYLCASSLAEGSPLHFGNGTRLTVT.

The chain links TRBV5-4 to TRBJ2-1, with TRBD1 matching 7 bases. The V and J ends lost 8 bases and 4 bases, in that order; junction bases with no gene match: 9. The germline V gene encodes CDR1 SGHNT and CDR2 YYREEE (reference sequence). The CDR3 consists of 14 residues. CDR3 residues: CASSPGQKYNEQFF. CDR3 DNA: TGTGCCAGTTCACCGGGACAGAAATACAATGAGCAGTTCTTC.

As concerns this clonotype: A read error may explain this, as a much larger clone is one base away. The chain uses TRBV7-6 and TRBJ2-1, with D perhaps matching TRBD1 (5 bases). CDR1 SGHVS and CDR2 FNYEAQ come from the germline V gene. The CDR3 sequence is 13 residues long. The CDR3 reads CVSSLGRGQGQFF. As DNA, the CDR3 is TGTGTCAGCAGCTTAGGGCGTGGGCAGGGGCAGTTCTTC.

The V call is TRBV5-1, the J call TRBJ2-3; TRBD2 matches at 7 bases. The germline CDR1 and CDR2 sequences are SGHRS and YFSETQ. CDR3 length: 15 residues. J gave up 1 base and V 3 bases, and 5 bases lay outside the gene matches. The CDR3 DNA is TGCGCCAGCAGCTCCCAGCGGGGAGGCACAGATACGCAGTATTTT. Translation: CASSSQRGGTDTQYF.

The V call is TRBV20-1, the J call TRBJ2-7, with D possibly being TRBD1 or TRBD2 (5 bases each). Trimming took 6 bases from V and 2 from J, leaving 17 bases between them. CDR3 length: 14 amino acids. Germline CDR1 is DFQATT and CDR2 is SNEGSKA (reference sequence). The DNA for the CDR3 is TGCAGTGCAACCCCCGGGACGGTTACCTACGAGCAGTACTTC. Translation gives CSATPGTVTYEQYF.

Details on this clonotype: This may be a read error, as it is one base from a much larger clone. CDR3 sequence: CASTTHWNTEAFF. The DNA for the CDR3 is TGTGCCAGCACTACCCACTGGAACACTGAAGCTTTCTTT. V and J are TRBV27 and TRBJ1-1, with D uncertain. This CDR3 has 13 residues. The V and J ends lost 7 bases and 1 base respectively, with 10 bases between them. Germline CDR1 reads MNHEY; CDR2 reads SMNVEV (reference sequence).

The rearrangement links TRBV19 to TRBJ2-1; D perhaps matches TRBD2 (6 bases). Germline V gives CDR1 LNHDA, CDR2 SQIVND (reference sequence). CDR3 length: 15 residues. V lost 1 base, J lost 4 bases, and 11 bases lay in between. CDR3 in DNA: TGTGCCAGTAGTATAGGCGGGAATGCATACAATGAGCAGTTCTTC. Its translation is CASSIGGNAYNEQFF. Based on the CDR3 plus reference TRBV19 and TRBJ2-1, the full variable domain is DGGITQSPKYLFRKEGQNVTLSCEQNLNHDAMYWYRQDPGQGLRLIYYSQIVNDFQKGDIAEGYSVSREKKESFPLTVTSAQKNPTAFYLCASSIGGNAYNEQFFGPGTRLTVL.

The chain uses TRBV27 and TRBJ2-3, with a weak D call TRBD2 (7 bases). The CDR3 runs 15 residues. V shed 7 bases and J shed 4 bases, with 18 bases lying between them. Germline V lookup: CDR1 MNHEY, CDR2 SMNVEV (reference sequence). This CDR3 is CASISGGPGADTQYF. CDR3 coding DNA: TGTGCCAGCATCTCGGGGGGCCCAGGGGCAGATACGCAGTATTTT.

This clonotype was counted ten times or more. The chain is built from TRBV27 and TRBJ1-2; D uncertain. The CDR3 contains 14 residues. The V gene lost 3 bases and the J gene lost 2 bases, with 10 bases spanning the gap. The germline CDR1 and CDR2 sequences are MNHEY and SMNVEV (reference sequence). Here the CDR3 reads CASSLSTGNYGYTF. The CDR3 region has the DNA TGTGCCAGCAGTTTGTCGACGGGAAACTATGGCTACACCTTC.

CDR3 in amino acids: CASSQVRLAGGHNEQYF. In DNA form, the CDR3 reads TGCGCCAGCAGCCAAGTCCGGCTAGCGGGAGGACACAATGAGCAGTACTTC. This chain uses TRBV4-1 with TRBJ2-5; TRBD2 agrees at 11 bases. The CDR3 runs 17 residues. Per germline, CDR1 MGHRA and CDR2 YSYEKL. V dropped 1 base and J dropped 11; count of bases not matched to a gene: 15.

This clonotype was recorded many times. The chain recombines TRBV29-1 with TRBJ2-7; no clear D gene. Germline assignment: CDR1 SQVTM and CDR2 ANQGSEA. Trimming took 7 bases from V and 3 from J, leaving 10 bases between them. This CDR3 is built from 11 residues. CDR3 bases: TGCAGCGCTGATGGTTTCTACGAGCAGTACTTC. The encoded protein is CSADGFYEQYF.

This clonotype has at least ten counts. This chain joins TRBV29-1 and TRBJ1-2; D remains ambiguous. Germline V gene data show CDR1 as SQVTM and CDR2 as ANQGSEA. This CDR3 has 14 amino acids. Trimming stripped 2 bases from V and 0 bases from J, with 10 bases between. Here the CDR3 reads CSVESGIPNYGYTF. The CDR3 DNA sequence: TGCAGCGTTGAATCCGGAATACCTAACTATGGCTACACCTTC. Together with reference TRBV29-1 and TRBJ1-2, the CDR3 gives the full variable domain: SAVISQKPSRDICQRGTSLTIQCQVDSQVTMMFWYRQQPGQSLTLIATANQGSEATYESGFVIDKFPISRPNLTFSTLTVSNMSPEDSSIYLCSVESGIPNYGYTFGSGTRLTVV.

This rearrangement joins TRBV4-2 to TRBJ1-1; 7 bases align to TRBD1. J lost 4 bases, V lost 1 base, and 3 bases had no gene match. Germline CDR1 LGHNA, CDR2 YNFKEQ. This CDR3 contains 14 residues. This CDR3 reads CASSQGRGPTEAFF. The CDR3 DNA follows: TGTGCCAGCAGCCAAGGGAGGGGGCCCACTGAAGCTTTCTTT.

The rearrangement links TRBV29-1 to TRBJ2-3, with 11 bases identical to TRBD2. The germline V gene encodes CDR1 SQVTM and CDR2 ANQGSEA. This CDR3 comprises 15 residues. J lost 6 bases, V lost 1 base, and 6 bases had no gene match. CDR3 coding DNA: TGCAGCGTTGAAGTAGCGGGGGGGCCGGTGGATACGCAGTATTTT. Translation: CSVEVAGGPVDTQYF.

The chain has TRBV25-1 and TRBJ2-7; 8 positions agree with TRBD1. The V gene's germline CDR1 is MGHDK and CDR2 SYGVNS. V shed 10 bases and J 4 bases; nucleotides not matched to a gene: 9. The CDR3 runs to 13 residues. CDR3 DNA: TGTGCCACCAGGACAGGGCACCCTTACGAGCAGTACTTC. It encodes CATRTGHPYEQYF.

This clonotype has just one count. At one boundary the junction diverges from the germline segment, which might be a read error. The chain is built from TRBV6-1 and TRBJ2-3; TRBD1 is a possible D gene (5 bases). CDR1 is MNHNS, CDR2 SASEGT, per germline. This CDR3 contains 14 residues. The CDR3 nucleotides read TGTGTCAGCAGTGAGGCGACAGTTGCAGATACGCAGTATTTT. Protein: CVSSEATVADTQYF.

On this clonotype: Just one base apart from a much larger clone, this may be a read error. The chain recombines TRBV28 with TRBJ1-4; D is uncertain. Trimming shortened V by 6 bases and J by 0 bases, and 17 bases separated the two germline ends. CDR1 is MDHEN and CDR2 is SYDVKM in the germline V gene. The CDR3 extends over 17 amino acids. This CDR3 is CASSLRAITATNEKLFF. In DNA form, the CDR3 reads TGTGCCAGCAGCTTACGGGCCATTACCGCAACTAATGAAAAACTGTTTTTT.

This clonotype was detected only a few times. The V call is TRBV30, the J call TRBJ1-5; TRBD1 matches at 8 bases. The trim removed 3 bases at V and 4 bases at J, leaving 11 bases unmatched. This CDR3 spans 16 amino acids. The V gene's germline CDR1 is GTSNPN and CDR2 SVGIG (reference sequence). DNA for the CDR3: TGTGCCTGGAGGCCCCCCGGGACAGGCTTTAATCAGCCCCAGCATTTT. Encoded protein: CAWRPPGTGFNQPQHF. Full variable domain (remainder filled in from reference TRBV30 and TRBJ1-5): SQTIHQWPATLVQPVGSPLSLECTVEGTSNPNLYWYRQAAGRGLQLLFYSVGIGQISSEVPQNLSASRPQDRQFILSSKKLLLSDSGFYLCAWRPPGTGFNQPQHFGDGTRLSIL.

This clonotype was observed many times. The chain combines TRBV28 with TRBJ2-7, with unresolved D. Trimming removed 3 bases from V and 3 bases from J, with 6 bases in between. The CDR3 spans 12 residues. Germline loops: CDR1 MDHEN, CDR2 SYDVKM. The chain's CDR3 is CASSFPGYEQYF. Here the CDR3 DNA reads TGTGCCAGCAGTTTTCCGGGCTACGAGCAGTACTTC.

This clonotype has at least ten counts. The chain carries TRBV7-2 and TRBJ2-1, with D possibly being TRBD2 (6 bases). CDR1 and CDR2 (germline): SGHTA, FQGNSA. This CDR3 region has 15 residues. V was shortened by 3 bases and J by 8 bases, with 17 bases between the two germline ends. As DNA, the CDR3 is TGTGCCAGCAGCTTCCCGGGGGAGACTTCCGATGAGCAGTTCTTC. Its translation is CASSFPGETSDEQFF.

This clonotype occurred many times. V and J are TRBV7-2 and TRBJ2-1; D is tentatively TRBD1 or TRBD2 (5 bases each). The V end was cut by 0 bases, the J end by 6 bases, with 18 bases between. The germline V gene has CDR1 SGHTA and CDR2 FQGNSA. The CDR3 loop spans 17 amino acids. CDR3 bases: TGTGCCAGCAGCTTAGCGTCCCTGGGGCACGGACTCAATGAGCAGTTCTTC. This sequence encodes CASSLASLGHGLNEQFF.

This clonotype was observed at least ten times. CDR3 DNA: TGTGCCACCAGTGACCGGGGCTGGAGGGATGGCTACACCTTC. Translation gives CATSDRGWRDGYTF. J is TRBJ1-2 and V is TRBV24-1, with a weak D call TRBD1 (5 bases). V lost 4 bases and J lost 6, with 14 bases in between. CDR1 is KGHDR and CDR2 is SFDVKD in the germline V gene. The CDR3 runs to 14 residues.

This clonotype came up many times. The chain employs TRBV29-1 and TRBJ2-5; D call uncertain. The CDR3 consists of 12 residues. V lost 7 bases to trimming and J lost 2 bases, with 11 bases between them. CDR1 SQVTM and CDR2 ANQGSEA come from the germline V gene. CDR3 region: CSASPEQETQYF. Written as DNA, the CDR3 is TGCAGCGCGTCCCCAGAGCAAGAGACCCAGTACTTC.

A note on this clonotype: This may arise from a read error, as a much more abundant clone is one base away. This chain connects TRBV3-1 to TRBJ1-2; D gene unclear. Germline V gene data show CDR1 as LGHDT and CDR2 as YNNKEL (reference sequence). The length of the CDR3 is 15 residues. For the CDR3, the DNA is TGTGCCAGCAGCCAAGAGACCATTACTAACTGTGGCTACACCTTC. As protein: CASSQETITNCGYTF.